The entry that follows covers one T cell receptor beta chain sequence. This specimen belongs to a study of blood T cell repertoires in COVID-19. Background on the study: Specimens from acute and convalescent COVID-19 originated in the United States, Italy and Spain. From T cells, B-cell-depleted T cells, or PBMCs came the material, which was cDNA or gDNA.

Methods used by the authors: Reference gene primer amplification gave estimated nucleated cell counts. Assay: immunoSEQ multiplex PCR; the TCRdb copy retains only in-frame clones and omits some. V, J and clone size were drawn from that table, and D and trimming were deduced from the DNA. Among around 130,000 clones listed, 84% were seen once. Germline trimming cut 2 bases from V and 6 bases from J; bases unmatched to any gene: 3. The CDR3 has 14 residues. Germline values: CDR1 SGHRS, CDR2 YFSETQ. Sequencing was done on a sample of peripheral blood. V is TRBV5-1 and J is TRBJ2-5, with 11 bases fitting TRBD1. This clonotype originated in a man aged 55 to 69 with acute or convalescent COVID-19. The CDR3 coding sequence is TGCGCCAGCAGCTTTGGGACAGGGGGTCAGACCCAGTACTTC. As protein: CASSFGTGGQTQYF.